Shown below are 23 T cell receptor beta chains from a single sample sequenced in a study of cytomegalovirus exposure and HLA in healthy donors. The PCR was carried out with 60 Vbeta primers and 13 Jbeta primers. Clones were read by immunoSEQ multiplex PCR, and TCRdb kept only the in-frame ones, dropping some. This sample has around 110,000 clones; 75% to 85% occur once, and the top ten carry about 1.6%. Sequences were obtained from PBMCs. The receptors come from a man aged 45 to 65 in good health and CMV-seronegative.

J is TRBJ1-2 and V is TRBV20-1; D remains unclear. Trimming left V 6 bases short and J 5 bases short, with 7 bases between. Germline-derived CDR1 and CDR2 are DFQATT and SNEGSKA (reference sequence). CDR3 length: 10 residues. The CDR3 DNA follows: TGCAGTGCGGGGAGTTATGGCTACACCTTC. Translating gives CSAGSYGYTF.

CDR3 region: CASSYSNYRGGYTF. The CDR3 DNA follows: TGTGCCAGCAGTTACTCGAACTACAGGGGAGGCTACACCTTC. J is TRBJ1-2 and V is TRBV6-5; 7 bases agree with TRBD1. The germline V gene encodes CDR1 MNHEY and CDR2 SVGAGI. V was clipped by 0 bases and J by 8 bases; unmatched bases: 6. The CDR3 runs to 14 residues.

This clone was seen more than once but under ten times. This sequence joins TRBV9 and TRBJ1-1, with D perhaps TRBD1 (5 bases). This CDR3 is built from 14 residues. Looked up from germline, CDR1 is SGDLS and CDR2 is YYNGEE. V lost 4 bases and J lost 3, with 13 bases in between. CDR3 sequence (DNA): TGTGCCAGCAGCCCCCGACAGCTGCACACTGAAGCTTTCTTT. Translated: CASSPRQLHTEAFF. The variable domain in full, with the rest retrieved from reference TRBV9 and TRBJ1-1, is DSGVTQTPKHLITATGQRVTLRCSPRSGDLSVYWYQQSLDQGLQFLIQYYNGEERAKGNILERFSAQQFPDLHSELNLSSLELGDSALYFCASSPRQLHTEAFFGQGTRLTVV.

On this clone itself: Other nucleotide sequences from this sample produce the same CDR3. CDR3: CASRVGMGQGVAREQYF. The CDR3, as DNA: TGTGCCAGCAGGGTTGGGATGGGACAGGGAGTTGCGCGCGAGCAGTACTTC. The J gene is TRBJ2-7, the V gene TRBV27; the match to TRBD1 covers 9 bases. V shed 6 bases, J shed 6 bases, and the junction held 18 bases outside the gene matches. Germline V gene sequence: CDR1 MNHEY, CDR2 SMNVEV (reference sequence). The CDR3 totals 17 residues.

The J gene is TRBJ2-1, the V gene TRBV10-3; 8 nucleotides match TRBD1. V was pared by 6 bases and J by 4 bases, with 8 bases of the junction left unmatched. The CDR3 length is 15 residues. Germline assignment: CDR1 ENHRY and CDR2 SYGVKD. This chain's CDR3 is CAISATDRDYNEQFF. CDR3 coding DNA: TGTGCCATCAGCGCAACGGACAGGGATTACAATGAGCAGTTCTTC.

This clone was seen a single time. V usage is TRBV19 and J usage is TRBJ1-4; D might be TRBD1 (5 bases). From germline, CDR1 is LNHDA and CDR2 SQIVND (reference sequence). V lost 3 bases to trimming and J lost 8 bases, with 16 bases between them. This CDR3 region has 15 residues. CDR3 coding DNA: TGTGCCAGTAGTATGATTCAGCAACCAGGGGAAAAACTGTTTTTT. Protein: CASSMIQQPGEKLFF.

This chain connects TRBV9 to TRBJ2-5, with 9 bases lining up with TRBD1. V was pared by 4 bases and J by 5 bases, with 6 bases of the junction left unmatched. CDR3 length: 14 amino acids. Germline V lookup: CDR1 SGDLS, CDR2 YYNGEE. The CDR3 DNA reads TGTGCCAGCAGCCCAGAACAGGGGGCGGAGACCCAGTACTTC. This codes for CASSPEQGAETQYF. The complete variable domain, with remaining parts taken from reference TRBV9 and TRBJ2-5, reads DSGVTQTPKHLITATGQRVTLRCSPRSGDLSVYWYQQSLDQGLQFLIQYYNGEERAKGNILERFSAQQFPDLHSELNLSSLELGDSALYFCASSPEQGAETQYFGPGTRLLVL.

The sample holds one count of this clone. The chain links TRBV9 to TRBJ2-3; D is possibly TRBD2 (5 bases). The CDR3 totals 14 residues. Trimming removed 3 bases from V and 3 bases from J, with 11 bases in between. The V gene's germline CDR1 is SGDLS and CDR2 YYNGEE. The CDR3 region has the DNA TGTGCCAGCAGCGCGGGGTACCAGACAGATACGCAGTATTTT. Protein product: CASSAGYQTDTQYF.

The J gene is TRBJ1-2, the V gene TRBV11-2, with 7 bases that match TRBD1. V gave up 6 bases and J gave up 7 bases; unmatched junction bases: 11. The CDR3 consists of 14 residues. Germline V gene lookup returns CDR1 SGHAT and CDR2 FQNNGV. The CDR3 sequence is CASRTIRGLGGYTF. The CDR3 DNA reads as TGTGCCAGCAGAACGATCAGGGGGTTAGGTGGCTACACCTTC.

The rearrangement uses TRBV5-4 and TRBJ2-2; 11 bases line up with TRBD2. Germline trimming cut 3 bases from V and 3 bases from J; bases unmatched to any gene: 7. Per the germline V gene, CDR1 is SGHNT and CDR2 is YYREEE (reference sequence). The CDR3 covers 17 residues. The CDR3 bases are TGTGCCAGCAGCTCCCTTAGCGGGGGGGGTCACACCGGGGAGCTGTTTTTT. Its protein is CASSSLSGGGHTGELFF.

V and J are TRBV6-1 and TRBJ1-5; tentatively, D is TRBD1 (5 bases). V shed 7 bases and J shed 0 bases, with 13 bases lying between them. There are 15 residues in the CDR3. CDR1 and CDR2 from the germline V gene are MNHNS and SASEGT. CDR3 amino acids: CASTTGVYSNQPQHF. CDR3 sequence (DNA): TGTGCCAGCACCACGGGGGTATATAGCAATCAGCCCCAGCATTTT.

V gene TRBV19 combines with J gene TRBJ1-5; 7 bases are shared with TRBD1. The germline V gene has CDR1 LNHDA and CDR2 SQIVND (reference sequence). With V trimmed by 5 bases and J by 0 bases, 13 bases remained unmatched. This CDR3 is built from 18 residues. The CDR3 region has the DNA TGTGCCAGTAGTTCTCCGGGACAGAGATCTTATAGCAATCAGCCCCAGCATTTT. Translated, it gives CASSSPGQRSYSNQPQHF.

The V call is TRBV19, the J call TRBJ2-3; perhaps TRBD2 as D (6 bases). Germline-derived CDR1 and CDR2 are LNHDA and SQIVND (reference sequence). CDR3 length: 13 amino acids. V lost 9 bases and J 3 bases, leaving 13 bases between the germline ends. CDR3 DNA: TGTGCCAGCACGGGGGTAGGTACAGATACGCAGTATTTT. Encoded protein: CASTGVGTDTQYF.

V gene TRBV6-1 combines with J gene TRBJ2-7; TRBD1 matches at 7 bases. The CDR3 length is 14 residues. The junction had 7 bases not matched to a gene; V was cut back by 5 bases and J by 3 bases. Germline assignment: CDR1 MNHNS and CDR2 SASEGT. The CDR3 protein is CASSPDRDFYEQYF. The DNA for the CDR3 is TGTGCCAGCAGTCCCGACAGGGATTTCTACGAGCAGTACTTC.

For the CDR3, the DNA is TGTGCCAGCAGCGTATCGACGGGGATCTCTGGGGCCAACGTCCTGACTTTC. It yields the protein CASSVSTGISGANVLTF. This chain uses TRBV9 with TRBJ2-6, with D possibly matching TRBD2 (5 bases). The CDR3 has 17 amino acids. Germline V gene data show CDR1 as SGDLS and CDR2 as YYNGEE. V was clipped by 1 base and J by 0 bases, with 11 bases between them.

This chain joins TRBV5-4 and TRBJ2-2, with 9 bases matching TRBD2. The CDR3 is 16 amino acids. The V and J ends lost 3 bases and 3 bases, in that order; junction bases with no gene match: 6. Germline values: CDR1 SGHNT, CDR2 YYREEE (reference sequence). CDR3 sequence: CASSSGLASDTGELFF. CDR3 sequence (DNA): TGTGCCAGCAGCTCTGGACTAGCGTCGGACACCGGGGAGCTGTTTTTT.

CDR3 sequence: CASSRVVNTEAFF. CDR3 DNA: TGTGCCAGTTCCAGGGTGGTCAACACTGAAGCTTTCTTT. V gene TRBV6-1 combines with J gene TRBJ1-1; TRBD1 might be the D (5 bases). The ends were cut back, 9 bases at V and 2 bases at J, with 13 bases in the middle. Germline-derived CDR1 and CDR2 are MNHNS and SASEGT. CDR3 length: 13 amino acids.

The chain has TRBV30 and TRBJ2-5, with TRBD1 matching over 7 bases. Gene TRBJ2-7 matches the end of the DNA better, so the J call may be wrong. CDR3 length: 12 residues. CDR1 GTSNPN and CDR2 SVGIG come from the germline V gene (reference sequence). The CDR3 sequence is CAWSDRGLEQYF. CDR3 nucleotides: TGTGCCTGGTCCGATAGGGGGCTCGAGCAGTACTTC.

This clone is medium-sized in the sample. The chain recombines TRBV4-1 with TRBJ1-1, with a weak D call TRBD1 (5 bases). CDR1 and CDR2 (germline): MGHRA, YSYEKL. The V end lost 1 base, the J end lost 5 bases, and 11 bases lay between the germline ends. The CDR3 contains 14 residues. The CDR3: CASSQGEGRTEAFF. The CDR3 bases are TGCGCCAGCAGCCAAGGAGAGGGGAGGACTGAAGCTTTCTTT.

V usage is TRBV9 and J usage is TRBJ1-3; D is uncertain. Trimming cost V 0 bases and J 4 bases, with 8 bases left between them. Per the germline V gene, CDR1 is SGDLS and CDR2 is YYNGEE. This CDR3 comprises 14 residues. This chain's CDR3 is CASSVGQMGNTIYF. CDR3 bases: TGTGCCAGCAGCGTAGGGCAGATGGGAAACACCATATATTTT.

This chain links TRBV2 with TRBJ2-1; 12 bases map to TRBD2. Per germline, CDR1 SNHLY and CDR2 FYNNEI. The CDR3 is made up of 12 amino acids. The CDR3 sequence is CSTSGGYNEQFF. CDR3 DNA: TGTTCTACTAGCGGGGGGTACAATGAGCAGTTCTTC.

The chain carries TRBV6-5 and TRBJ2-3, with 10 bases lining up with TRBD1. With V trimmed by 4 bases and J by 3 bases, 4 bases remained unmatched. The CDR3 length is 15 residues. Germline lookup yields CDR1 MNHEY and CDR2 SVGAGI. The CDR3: CASSSGTGVTDTQYF. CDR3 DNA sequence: TGTGCCAGCAGTTCCGGGACAGGGGTAACAGATACGCAGTATTTT.

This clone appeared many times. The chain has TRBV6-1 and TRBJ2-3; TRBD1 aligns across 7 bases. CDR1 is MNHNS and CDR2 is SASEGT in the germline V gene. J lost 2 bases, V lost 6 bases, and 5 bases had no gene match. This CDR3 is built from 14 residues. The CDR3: CASSTGALTDTQYF. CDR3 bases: TGTGCCAGCAGCACAGGGGCCCTCACAGATACGCAGTATTTT.